The rows below give T cell receptor beta chains drawn from one sample of a study of Graves' ophthalmopathy and Graves' hyperthyroidism. TCRdb re-derived calls from the multiplex PCR reads in MiXCR, one entry per CDR3 protein. This table holds 1 million to 1.3 million distinct CDR3 sequences, about 35% found once. Material for sequencing was peripheral blood or thyroid tissue (not recorded which). These receptors were collected from an adult man with Graves' hyperthyroidism. Both conserved end residues are part of each CDR3. The D gene is left open where the match is weak. Some rows have no size entry. The others give once, few or many, or a class for an expanded clone.

J gene | V gene | clone size | D gene | CDR3 DNA | CDR3 protein
TRBJ1-1 | TRBV9 | . | . | TGTGCCAGCAGCAGGTGGTCGGCAGGTGGCTCGAACACTGAAGCTTTCTTT | CASSRWSAGGSNTEAFF
TRBJ2-7 | TRBV10-2 | few | . | TGTGCCAGCAGTTACCTCAGCGGCAGATACTACGAGCAGTACTTC | CASSYLSGRYYEQYF
TRBJ1-1 | TRBV6-2/TRBV6-3 | many | . | TGTGCCAGCATGGGGAGGGGCACTGAAGCTTTCTTT | CASMGRGTEAFF
TRBJ1-1 | TRBV4-1 | . | . | TGCGCCAGCAGCCAAAGGGGGGGACATGGCAGCACTGAAGCTTTCTTT | CASSQRGGHGSTEAFF
TRBJ2-2 | TRBV29-1 | . | TRBD2 | TGCAGCGTTGGGACTAGCGGGAGTATCGGGGAGCTGTTTTTT | CSVGTSGSIGELFF
TRBJ2-7 | TRBV12-3/TRBV12-4 | . | TRBD1 | TGTGCCAGCAGTTTGTGGACAGGGGGTCCCCACGAGCAGTACTTC | CASSLWTGGPHEQYF
TRBJ2-7 | TRBV10-3 | . | . | TGTGCCATCAGTGATTCGGGGGCCTACGAGCAGTACTTC | CAISDSGAYEQYF
TRBJ2-7 | TRBV7-2 | . | TRBD1 | TGTGCCAGCAGCTCGGAACCGGACAGGTCGCACGAGCAGTACTTC | CASSSEPDRSHEQYF
TRBJ1-5 | TRBV5-5 | . | TRBD1 | TGTGCCAGCAGCTTGGAGACAGGGATTAGCAATCAGCCCCAGCATTTT | CASSLETGISNQPQHF
TRBJ2-7 | TRBV7-2 | many | TRBD1 | TGTGCCAGCAGCTTAGAACAGGGGGCTGGGGGCGAGCAGTACTTC | CASSLEQGAGGEQYF
TRBJ1-6 | TRBV2 | many | . | TGTGCCAGCAACGGGAATTCACCCCTCCACTTT | CASNGNSPLHF
TRBJ1-3 | TRBV6-2/TRBV6-3 | few | . | TGTGCCAGCAGTAGACCGGACAGAAACACCATATATTTT | CASSRPDRNTIYF
TRBJ2-7 | TRBV10-3 | many | TRBD2 | TGTGCCTCACTTCGTATAGCGGGGGGGACGTACGAGCAGTACTTC | CASLRIAGGTYEQYF
TRBJ1-6 | TRBV28 | . | . | TGTGCCAGCAGTGTTCGGGCCTATAATTCACCCCTCCACTTT | CASSVRAYNSPLHF
TRBJ2-5 | TRBV5-1 | many | . | TGCGCCAGCAGCTTGGACCATCCAGAGACCCAGTACTTC | CASSLDHPETQYF
TRBJ2-5 | TRBV15 | many | . | TGTGCCACCAGCAGAGATCGACAGTTACAAGAGACCCAGTACTTC | CATSRDRQLQETQYF
TRBJ1-1 | TRBV29-1 | many | . | TGCAGCGTTGAAGACGACCGGAACACTGAAGCTTTCTTT | CSVEDDRNTEAFF
TRBJ1-6 | TRBV10-3 | many | TRBD1 | TGTGCCATCAGTGATACGCTAGGACAGGGTAATTCACCCCTCCACTTT | CAISDTLGQGNSPLHF
TRBJ1-1 | TRBV7-9 | . | TRBD1 | TGTGCCAGCAGCGGGGACAGGGGGCAATTTGAAGCTTTCTTT | CASSGDRGQFEAFF
TRBJ2-7 | TRBV13 | few | . | TGTGCCAGCAGCACGACTTATACCTACGAGCAGTACTTC | CASSTTYTYEQYF
TRBJ1-6 | TRBV20-1 | . | . | TGCAGTGTTACAGGATCAGTAAGAACCGGGACCCTCTTCAGGCCCCTCCACTTT | CSVTGSVRTGTLFRPLHF
TRBJ1-1 | TRBV7-2 | many | . | TGTGCCAGCAGCTTAATCAGGGAAGATGAAGCTTTCTTT | CASSLIREDEAFF
TRBJ1-5 | TRBV20-1 | . | . | TGCAGTGCCAAGCCCCAGCGTTTT | CSAKPQRF
TRBJ2-5 | TRBV18 | few | . | TGTGCCAGCTCACCCCCCGGGGCGGAGACCCAGTACTTC | CASSPPGAETQYF
TRBJ2-3 | TRBV15 | few | TRBD2 | TGTGCCACCAGCAGAGGCGGGGGAGATACGCAGTATTTT | CATSRGGGDTQYF
TRBJ1-6 | TRBV7-2 | . | TRBD1 | TGTGCCAGCAGCCACGAGACAGGGGAGGATGCCTTCTATAATTCACCCCTCCACTTT | CASSHETGEDAFYNSPLHF
TRBJ1-6 | TRBV7-3 | many | . | TGTGCCAGCAGCTTAGGCACCAATTCACCCCTCCACTTT | CASSLGTNSPLHF
TRBJ1-5 | TRBV6-1 | few | . | TGTGCCAGCAGATTCGACAGTACTGATAGCAATCAGCCCCAGCATTTT | CASRFDSTDSNQPQHF
TRBJ1-4 | TRBV7-9 | . | TRBD1 | TGTGCCAGCAGCTTAGGACCAGGGGGAGGAAAACTGTTTTTT | CASSLGPGGGKLFF
TRBJ2-7 | TRBV5-1 | . | TRBD1 | TGCGCCAGCAGCCGGGACAGTTCGACCGGGCAGTACTTC | CASSRDSSTGQYF
TRBJ1-5 | TRBV25-1 | . | . | TGTGCCAGCAGTGAACAGGGGCCTGGATGGCCCCAGCATTTT | CASSEQGPGWPQHF
TRBJ1-2 | TRBV20-1 | few | . | TGCAGTGCTTCCCCGGGTTTGGATGGCTACACCTTC | CSASPGLDGYTF
TRBJ1-2 | TRBV7-2 | many | . | TGTGCCAGCAGCTTAGTCAGCGGGCAGGGAAGCTATGGCTACACCTTC | CASSLVSGQGSYGYTF
TRBJ2-5 | TRBV25-1 | many | . | TGTGCCAGCGGGGGGACCGGGGGGCCCTCAGAGACCCAGTACTTC | CASGGTGGPSETQYF
TRBJ2-7 | TRBV7-9 | many | TRBD1 | TGTGCCAGCAGCCAAACGACAGGGAGCTCCTACGAGCAGTACTTC | CASSQTTGSSYEQYF
TRBJ2-7 | TRBV4-1 | few | . | TGCGCCAGCAGCCAAGCGTCCGGGGATTCACACGAGCAGTACTTC | CASSQASGDSHEQYF
TRBJ1-5 | TRBV19 | . | . | TGTGCCAGTACCTCCCCCTGGGAGAATCAGCCCCAGCATTTT | CASTSPWENQPQHF
TRBJ1-1 | TRBV9 | many | . | TGTGCCAGCAGCGTAGCTACGAACACTGAAGCTTTCTTT | CASSVATNTEAFF
TRBJ2-7 | TRBV20-1 | . | . | TGCAGTGCCCCTGCTGATAGCTCCTACGAGCAGTACTTC | CSAPADSSYEQYF
TRBJ2-7 | TRBV11-2 | few | . | TGTGCCAGCAGCTTATTTCAGGTTACCTACGAGCAGTACTTC | CASSLFQVTYEQYF